The 8 T cell receptor beta chains reported below all come from one sample, sequenced in a study of monozygotic twins with cystic fibrosis. TCRdb's copy holds only in-frame clones and misses some; the assay was immunoSEQ multiplex PCR. This sample has around 14,000 clones, with approximately 98% found just once. Sequencing was carried out using blood. Source of these receptors: a girl aged 2-10 years with cystic fibrosis.

The V call is TRBV4-3, the J call TRBJ1-4, with no clear D. The CDR3 loop spans 16 amino acids. The germline V gene encodes CDR1 LGHNA and CDR2 YSLEER. The V gene lost 3 bases and the J gene lost 4 bases, with 15 bases spanning the gap. CDR3 region: CASSQTFRAGNEKLFF. The CDR3 DNA follows: TGCGCCAGCAGCCAGACGTTTCGTGCGGGTAATGAAAAACTGTTTTTT.

This sequence joins TRBV5-4 and TRBJ1-2; maybe TRBD1 (5 bases). V was clipped by 4 bases and J by 0 bases, with 16 bases between them. Per the germline V gene, CDR1 is SGHNT and CDR2 is YYREEE (reference sequence). The CDR3 spans 16 residues. CDR3 sequence (DNA): TGTGCCAGCAGCCAGAACTACAGGAATCCTAACTATGGCTACACCTTC. Protein product: CASSQNYRNPNYGYTF.

This rearrangement joins TRBV9 to TRBJ1-2; tentatively, D is TRBD1 (5 bases). Per germline, CDR1 SGDLS and CDR2 YYNGEE. Trimming removed 3 bases from V and 4 bases from J, with 16 bases in between. The CDR3 totals 15 residues. CDR3 in DNA: TGTGCCAGCAGCGCTGGTACCCGGGACGGCTATGGCTACACCTTC. It specifies CASSAGTRDGYGYTF. Using reference TRBV9 and TRBJ1-2 for the parts outside the CDR3, the full variable domain is DSGVTQTPKHLITATGQRVTLRCSPRSGDLSVYWYQQSLDQGLQFLIQYYNGEERAKGNILERFSAQQFPDLHSELNLSSLELGDSALYFCASSAGTRDGYGYTFGSGTRLTVV.

The chain couples TRBV4-1 to TRBJ1-4, with 12 bases matching TRBD1. CDR1 is MGHRA, CDR2 YSYEKL, per germline. The CDR3 sequence is 19 residues long. V was clipped by 2 bases and J by 1 base; unmatched bases: 8. The DNA of the CDR3 is TGCGCCAGCAGCCAAATGGGACAGGGGGCCCTTGGAACTAATGAAAAACTGTTTTTT. Translating gives CASSQMGQGALGTNEKLFF.

The CDR3 is CASSEMTGYTEAFF. CDR3 DNA sequence: TGTGCCAGCAGTGAGATGACAGGGTACACTGAAGCTTTCTTT. The chain couples TRBV2 to TRBJ1-1, with 7 bases lining up with TRBD1. The CDR3 has 14 residues. Unmatched junction bases numbered 4, after V lost 3 bases and J lost 3 bases. Germline V gene lookup returns CDR1 SNHLY and CDR2 FYNNEI.

The chain employs TRBV7-8 and TRBJ1-2; no clear D gene. Germline loops: CDR1 SGHVS, CDR2 FQNEAQ. The V gene lost 5 bases and the J gene lost 5 bases, with 12 bases spanning the gap. The CDR3 is 13 amino acids. The DNA of the CDR3 is TGTGCCAGCAGCCTCCAGCCCCTATATGGCTACACCTTC. It is translated as CASSLQPLYGYTF.

This chain links TRBV7-9 with TRBJ2-7; D perhaps matches TRBD1 (6 bases). The CDR3 contains 14 residues. Germline V CDR1 and CDR2: SEHNR, FQNEAQ (reference sequence). The ends were cut back, 5 bases at V and 4 bases at J, with 15 bases in the middle. The CDR3 loop is CASSTPGHLYEQYF. As DNA, the CDR3 is TGTGCCAGCAGCACTCCGGGACACCTATACGAGCAGTACTTC.

This chain connects TRBV19 to TRBJ1-1, with D hard to call. The CDR3 runs to 14 residues. Trimming cost V 3 bases and J 3 bases, with 11 bases left between them. Germline lookup yields CDR1 LNHDA and CDR2 SQIVND (reference sequence). Here the CDR3 reads CASSISRGDTEAFF. The CDR3 DNA follows: TGTGCCAGTAGTATCTCCCGAGGCGACACTGAAGCTTTCTTT.